The 12 T cell receptor beta chains presented below share a single source sample, sequenced in a study of STAT3 mutations in large granular lymphocyte leukemia. Measured with immunoSEQ multiplex PCR; TCRdb has only the in-frame clones, and not every one. The data show tens of thousands of clones, approximately 78% seen once. Findings of the study overall: At least one immunodominant TCR beta clonotype appeared in every T-cell large granular lymphocyte leukemia patient.

These receptors' targets are unknown. The specimen was PBMCs. The receptors were gathered from a human donor with T large granular lymphocyte leukemia. Some clones in this sample may be carry-over from other donors' samples.

The chain links TRBV7-9 to TRBJ2-7, with 7 bases lining up with TRBD1. V lost 3 bases to trimming and J lost 2 bases; unmatched junction nucleotides: 19. This CDR3 is built from 19 residues. Germline assignment: CDR1 SEHNR and CDR2 FQNEAQ (reference sequence). The chain's CDR3 is CASSLSMTGTPKETYEQYV. The DNA of the CDR3 is TGTGCCAGCAGCTTGTCGATGACAGGGACACCAAAGGAAACCTACGAGCAGTACGTC.

This rearrangement joins TRBV18 to TRBJ1-1; the D is unclear. The CDR3 is made up of 14 amino acids. V shed 2 bases and J shed 10 bases, with 17 bases lying between them. The germline CDR1 and CDR2 sequences are KGHSH and LQKENI. CDR3 residues: CASSPDRRTSGAFF. The CDR3 region has the DNA TGTGCCAGCTCACCAGACCGTCGAACCTCGGGAGCTTTCTTT. Variable domain in full (rest from reference TRBV18 and TRBJ1-1): NAGVMQNPRHLVRRRGQEARLRCSPMKGHSHVYWYRQLPEEGLKFMVYLQKENIIDESGMPKERFSAEFPKEGPSILRIQQVVRGDSAAYFCASSPDRRTSGAFFGQGTRLTVV.

This chain uses TRBV2 with TRBJ1-2; D possibly corresponds to TRBD1 (5 bases). Germline V gives CDR1 SNHLY, CDR2 FYNNEI. Trimming pared 2 bases from V and 8 bases from J, leaving 12 bases between. The CDR3 has 13 residues. For the CDR3, the DNA is TGTGCCAGCAGTGAACAGGGCTTTGTAGGCTACACCTTC. Protein sequence: CASSEQGFVGYTF. Drawing the rest from reference TRBV2 and TRBJ1-2, the complete variable domain is EPEVTQTPSHQVTQMGQEVILRCVPISNHLYFYWYRQILGQKVEFLVSFYNNEISEKSEIFDDQFSVERPDGSNFTLKIRSTKLEDSAMYFCASSEQGFVGYTFGSGTRLTVV.

In this sample, this clone turned up a few times. The chain combines TRBV2 with TRBJ1-1; D remains unclear. The CDR3 sequence is 15 residues long. Germline V gene sequence: CDR1 SNHLY, CDR2 FYNNEI. Trimming removed 6 bases at V and 1 base at J, with 15 bases between. The CDR3 loop is CASSVDPMGNTEAFF. As DNA, the CDR3 is TGTGCCAGCAGCGTAGACCCAATGGGGAACACTGAAGCTTTCTTT.

The chain links TRBV5-1 to TRBJ1-6, with 8 nucleotides matching TRBD1. The CDR3 loop spans 14 amino acids. The V segment lost 0 bases and the J segment 9 bases; nucleotides outside the gene matches: 2. Germline loops: CDR1 SGHRS, CDR2 YFSETQ. The CDR3 nucleotides are TGCGCCAGCAGCTTGGGACAGGGGAGTTCACCCCTCCACTTT. It encodes CASSLGQGSSPLHF.

The rearrangement links TRBV14 to TRBJ2-3; D unresolved. The V gene lost 2 bases and the J gene lost 0 bases, with 9 bases spanning the gap. CDR1 and CDR2 (germline): SGHDN, FVKESK. The length of the CDR3 is 15 residues. CDR3 region: CASSQFGASTDTQYF. The DNA for the CDR3 is TGTGCCAGCAGCCAATTCGGTGCTAGCACAGATACGCAGTATTTT.

Regarding this clone: The junction departs from the called germline gene at one end, perhaps through a read error. The rearrangement uses TRBV6-6 and TRBJ2-5; D possibly corresponds to TRBD1 (6 bases). CDR1 and CDR2 (germline): MNHNY, SVGAGI (reference sequence). This CDR3 has 13 amino acids. The CDR3 sequence: CTSRQAPEETQYF. Here the CDR3 DNA reads TGCACCTCCCGACAGGCTCCGGAAGAGACCCAGTACTTC.

The J gene is TRBJ1-3, the V gene TRBV27, with TRBD1 matching 7 bases. The CDR3 length is 14 residues. J was trimmed by 5 bases and V by 6 bases; bases with no gene match: 7. Germline V CDR1 and CDR2: MNHEY, SMNVEV (reference sequence). CDR3 in amino acids: CASSFRGDRNTIYF. Written as DNA, the CDR3 is TGTGCCAGCAGCTTCAGGGGGGATAGAAACACCATATATTTT.

This clone showed up just a few times. This chain links TRBV11-2 with TRBJ2-2; 8 bases are a match to TRBD2. The germline gives CDR1 SGHAT, CDR2 FQNNGV. The CDR3 runs to 18 residues. Trimming at V came to 1 base and at J to 3 bases, leaving 10 bases not matched to a gene. The CDR3 coding sequence is TGTGCCAGCAGCTTAGGTCGAGCGGGGGTGACCTACACCGGGGAGCTGTTTTTT. It specifies CASSLGRAGVTYTGELFF.

The V call is TRBV28, the J call TRBJ2-3; D possibly corresponds to TRBD2 (6 bases). The CDR3 has 16 amino acids. Germline V gene lookup returns CDR1 MDHEN and CDR2 SYDVKM. Trimming cost V 5 bases and J 2 bases, with 17 bases left between them. As DNA, the CDR3 is TGTGCCAGCAGTCTGTGGGGCGGGGTGATCACAGATACGCAGTATTTT. Translating it yields CASSLWGGVITDTQYF.

This clone was observed a few times. The rearrangement joins TRBV7-8 to TRBJ1-1, with D uncertain. V lost 3 bases to trimming and J lost 1 base, with 0 bases between them. Germline assignment: CDR1 SGHVS and CDR2 FQNEAQ. The CDR3 extends over 11 amino acids. The CDR3 sequence: CASSLNTEAFF. CDR3 coding DNA: TGTGCCAGCAGCTTGAACACTGAAGCTTTCTTT.

This clone was detected only a few times. The gene calls are TRBV5-8 and TRBJ2-7; D tentatively fits TRBD1 or TRBD2 (5 bases each). The CDR3 covers 16 residues. CDR1 and CDR2 from the germline V gene are SGHTS and YDEGEE. V was trimmed by 0 bases and J by 4 bases, leaving 17 bases between them. CDR3 bases: TGTGCCAGCAGCTTGGCCGTTGGGGACCGGTTATACGAGCAGTACGTC. Amino acids: CASSLAVGDRLYEQYV.